These 21 T cell receptor beta chains share one sample of origin, sequenced in a study of blood T cell repertoires in COVID-19. TCRdb's table, derived via immunoSEQ multiplex PCR, lists solely in-frame clones and lacks some. The table lists 60,000 to 65,000 clones, approximately 79% of them singletons. Material for sequencing was peripheral blood. The receptor set was obtained from a man aged 55 to 69 with acute or convalescent COVID-19.

V is TRBV5-5 and J is TRBJ2-2, with D unclear. This CDR3 is 11 amino acids long. CDR1 and CDR2 (germline): SGHKS, YYEKEE (reference sequence). With 4 bases removed from V and 9 bases from J, the gap between germline ends came to 7 bases. CDR3 sequence reads: CASSVLRELFF. Written as DNA, the CDR3 is TGTGCCAGCAGCGTCCTTAGGGAGCTGTTTTTT.

The chain links TRBV5-1 to TRBJ1-1, with 7 nucleotides matching TRBD1. The CDR3 loop spans 14 amino acids. Trimming at V came to 4 bases and at J to 4 bases, leaving 7 bases not matched to a gene. Germline values: CDR1 SGHRS, CDR2 YFSETQ. The CDR3: CASSLGRGRTEAFF. The CDR3 DNA sequence: TGCGCCAGCAGCCTCGGGAGGGGGCGCACTGAAGCTTTCTTT.

J is TRBJ1-2 and V is TRBV6-1; 8 bases are shared with TRBD1. The germline gives CDR1 MNHNS, CDR2 SASEGT. Germline trimming cut 2 bases from V and 4 bases from J; bases unmatched to any gene: 3. The CDR3 contains 14 residues. In DNA, the CDR3 is TGTGCCAGCAGTGAATACGACAGGGGCTATGGCTACACCTTC. This translates into CASSEYDRGYGYTF.

V and J are TRBV5-1 and TRBJ2-1; 9 bases map to TRBD2. V lost 4 bases to trimming and J lost 1 base; unmatched junction nucleotides: 6. The CDR3 contains 16 residues. Germline loops: CDR1 SGHRS, CDR2 YFSETQ. The DNA for the CDR3 is TGCGCCAGCAGCCCCGGGACTAGCTCTTCCTACAATGAGCAGTTCTTC. Amino acids: CASSPGTSSSYNEQFF.

CDR3 nucleotide sequence: TGCAGCGTTGAAGGCCTACGGGGGGGGAGTGGAAACACCATATATTTT. Protein product: CSVEGLRGGSGNTIYF. The chain is built from TRBV29-1 and TRBJ1-3, with D maybe TRBD1 (5 bases). The V and J ends lost 1 base and 3 bases respectively, with 16 bases between them. Germline CDR1 reads SQVTM; CDR2 reads ANQGSEA. The CDR3 totals 16 residues. Filled out from reference TRBV29-1 and TRBJ1-3, the complete variable domain reads SAVISQKPSRDICQRGTSLTIQCQVDSQVTMMFWYRQQPGQSLTLIATANQGSEATYESGFVIDKFPISRPNLTFSTLTVSNMSPEDSSIYLCSVEGLRGGSGNTIYFGEGSWLTVV.

The rearrangement links TRBV11-2 to TRBJ2-5, with 8 bases fitting TRBD2. The CDR3 sequence is 14 residues long. Germline V gene sequence: CDR1 SGHAT, CDR2 FQNNGV. J gave up 3 bases and V 2 bases, and 2 bases lay outside the gene matches. DNA for the CDR3: TGTGCCAGCAGCTTACTACTAGCGGAAGAGACCCAGTACTTC. As protein: CASSLLLAEETQYF. Full variable domain (outside the CDR3, taken from reference TRBV11-2 and TRBJ2-5): EAGVAQSPRYKIIEKRQSVAFWCNPISGHATLYWYQQILGQGPKLLIQFQNNGVVDDSQLPKDRFSAERLKGVDSTLKIQPAKLEDSAVYLCASSLLLAEETQYFGPGTRLLVL.

The chain joins TRBV4-3 to TRBJ2-5, with 10 bases aligning to TRBD1. CDR1 is LGHNA and CDR2 is YSLEER in the germline V gene. CDR3 length equals 18 residues. Trimming removed 0 bases from V and 5 bases from J; junction bases left unmatched: 12. CDR3 protein: CASSQDGGTGVVGETQYF. Here the CDR3 DNA reads TGCGCCAGCAGCCAAGATGGTGGGACAGGGGTGGTTGGGGAGACCCAGTACTTC.

In nucleotides, the CDR3 is TGTGCCAGCAGTTACTCGGAACTAGCGGGAGACGAGCAGTACTTC. Translation gives CASSYSELAGDEQYF. The chain links TRBV6-5 to TRBJ2-7; 11 bases match TRBD2. The CDR3 runs to 15 residues. CDR1 and CDR2 (germline): MNHEY, SVGAGI. V lost 0 bases, J lost 5 bases, and 3 bases stayed unmatched.

The chain carries TRBV6-5 and TRBJ1-6; possibly TRBD1 for D (6 bases). CDR1 is MNHEY and CDR2 is SVGAGI in the germline V gene. Trimming stripped 6 bases from V and 10 bases from J, with 16 bases between. The CDR3 extends over 14 amino acids. The CDR3 spells CASRPNRAGSPLHF. The DNA for the CDR3 is TGTGCCAGCAGACCCAACAGGGCTGGCTCACCCCTCCACTTT.

This clone appeared a few times. The rearrangement uses TRBV11-3 and TRBJ2-5; D remains unclear. The CDR3 extends over 14 amino acids. Germline V lookup: CDR1 SGHNT, CDR2 YENEEA. V lost 2 bases, J lost 2 bases, and 9 bases lay in between. The CDR3 DNA follows: TGTGCCAGCAGCTTACCGGCGGAACAAGAGACCCAGTACTTC. Translating it yields CASSLPAEQETQYF.

The chain employs TRBV28 and TRBJ2-1, with 8 bases identical to TRBD1. The CDR3 extends over 17 amino acids. V lost 4 bases and J lost 2; bases outside the gene matches: 10. Germline values: CDR1 MDHEN, CDR2 SYDVKM. The CDR3 DNA is TGTGCCAGCAGTTCTCCATCGGACAGGGCCACCTACAATGAGCAGTTCTTC. The encoded protein is CASSSPSDRATYNEQFF.

As regards this clone: Other DNA sequences in this sample translate to the same CDR3. The chain employs TRBV12-5 and TRBJ1-6, with 8 bases identical to TRBD1. After removal of 6 bases from V and 4 bases from J, the junction contained 11 bases not matched to a gene. This CDR3 region has 17 residues. CDR1 is LGHNT, CDR2 FRNRAP, per germline. The CDR3 coding sequence is TGTGCTAGTGGCTTGCCCCCGAGACAGGGGTATAATTCACCCCTCCACTTT. Protein product: CASGLPPRQGYNSPLHF.

The V gene is TRBV6-5, the J gene TRBJ2-2; 7 nucleotides agree with TRBD1. Germline loops: CDR1 MNHEY, CDR2 SVGAGI. The CDR3 spans 15 residues. V lost 6 bases, J lost 0 bases, and 4 bases stayed unmatched. This chain's CDR3 is CASRLGTANTGELFF. The CDR3 DNA reads TGTGCCAGCAGACTCGGGACAGCGAACACCGGGGAGCTGTTTTTT.

This clone showed up just a few times. The rearrangement uses TRBV4-3 and TRBJ1-2; tentatively, D is TRBD1 (6 bases). V was shortened by 4 bases and J by 8 bases, with 11 bases between the two germline ends. CDR1 and CDR2 (germline): LGHNA, YSLEER. This CDR3 is built from 12 residues. CDR3 protein: CASSRTQGGYTF. In DNA, the CDR3 is TGCGCCAGCAGCCGGACACAGGGCGGCTACACCTTC.

The V gene is TRBV5-4, the J gene TRBJ1-1; D gene uncertain. The length of the CDR3 is 10 residues. The V gene's germline CDR1 is SGHNT and CDR2 YYREEE (reference sequence). Between the trimmed V and J ends, which lost 9 bases and 4 bases, there was a span of 7 bases. The CDR3 sequence is CAKEGTEAFF. As DNA, the CDR3 is TGTGCCAAAGAGGGCACTGAAGCTTTCTTT. Filled out from reference TRBV5-4 and TRBJ1-1, the complete variable domain reads ETGVTQSPTHLIKTRGQQVTLRCSSQSGHNTVSWYQQALGQGPQFIFQYYREEENGRGNFPPRFSGLQFPNYSSELNVNALELDDSALYLCAKEGTEAFFGQGTRLTVV.

The chain has TRBV7-9 and TRBJ1-5; D ambiguous. V lost 1 base to trimming and J lost 6 bases, with 13 bases between them. The CDR3 is 15 residues long. Looked up from germline, CDR1 is SEHNR and CDR2 is FQNEAQ (reference sequence). The CDR3 is CASSLDGGVRQPQHF. In DNA form, the CDR3 reads TGTGCCAGCAGCTTAGATGGCGGGGTTCGTCAGCCCCAGCATTTT. Full variable domain (outside the CDR3, taken from reference TRBV7-9 and TRBJ1-5): DTGVSQNPRHKITKRGQNVTFRCDPISEHNRLYWYRQTLGQGPEFLTYFQNEAQLEKSRLLSDRFSAERPKGSFSTLEIQRTEQGDSAMYLCASSLDGGVRQPQHFGDGTRLSIL.

The chain uses TRBV3-1 (or the pseudogene TRBV3-2) and TRBJ2-7, with a possible D match to TRBD2 (5 bases). CDR3 length equals 15 residues. Deletions cut 1 base from V and 0 bases from J, with 10 bases between. The germline gives CDR1 LGHDT, CDR2 YNNKEL (reference sequence). CDR3 DNA: TGTGCCAGCAGCCAAGGGGTTAGCGCCTCCTACGAGCAGTACTTC. Translation gives CASSQGVSASYEQYF.

The chain couples TRBV28 to TRBJ1-5, with no clear D. CDR1 is MDHEN and CDR2 is SYDVKM in the germline V gene. Deletions cut 5 bases from V and 2 bases from J, with 13 bases between. There are 15 residues in the CDR3. The CDR3 reads CASSPRWAGNQPQHF. The CDR3 DNA reads TGTGCCAGCAGTCCCCGCTGGGCCGGCAATCAGCCCCAGCATTTT. Full variable domain (rest looked up from reference TRBV28 and TRBJ1-5): DVKVTQSSRYLVKRTGEKVFLECVQDMDHENMFWYRQDPGLGLRLIYFSYDVKMKEKGDIPEGYSVSREKKERFSLILESASTNQTSMYLCASSPRWAGNQPQHFGDGTRLSIL.

This clone was counted once. This chain uses TRBV15 with TRBJ1-2; unclear D gene. This CDR3 contains 16 residues. Germline lookup yields CDR1 LNHNV and CDR2 YYDKDF (reference sequence). Trimming cost V 8 bases and J 4 bases, with 23 bases left between them. The CDR3 nucleotides read TGTGCCACCGAACAGCGAAGCGGTAGGACGCCCTATGGCTACACCTTC. Protein: CATEQRSGRTPYGYTF. The complete variable domain, with remaining parts taken from reference TRBV15 and TRBJ1-2, reads DAMVIQNPRYQVTQFGKPVTLSCSQTLNHNVMYWYQQKSSQAPKLLFHYYDKDFNNEADTPDNFQSRRPNTSFCFLDIRSPGLGDTAMYLCATEQRSGRTPYGYTFGSGTRLTVV.

This clone was seen a handful of times. V is TRBV5-1 and J is TRBJ2-7; 7 bases map to TRBD1. V dropped 8 bases and J dropped 0; count of bases not matched to a gene: 8. The CDR3 contains 14 residues. The germline V gene encodes CDR1 SGHRS and CDR2 YFSETQ. The CDR3 sequence is CASSARGISYEQYF. CDR3 nucleotides: TGCGCCAGTTCCGCCAGGGGGATCTCCTACGAGCAGTACTTC.

The rearrangement joins TRBV7-2 to TRBJ2-3, with D tentatively TRBD2 (5 bases). The CDR3 length is 12 residues. In germline, CDR1 is SGHTA, CDR2 FQGNSA. V dropped 5 bases and J dropped 11 bases, with 14 bases sitting between them. CDR3 in amino acids: CASSLLLREQYF. Here the CDR3 DNA reads TGTGCCAGCAGCCTCCTCCTCCGGGAGCAGTATTTT.